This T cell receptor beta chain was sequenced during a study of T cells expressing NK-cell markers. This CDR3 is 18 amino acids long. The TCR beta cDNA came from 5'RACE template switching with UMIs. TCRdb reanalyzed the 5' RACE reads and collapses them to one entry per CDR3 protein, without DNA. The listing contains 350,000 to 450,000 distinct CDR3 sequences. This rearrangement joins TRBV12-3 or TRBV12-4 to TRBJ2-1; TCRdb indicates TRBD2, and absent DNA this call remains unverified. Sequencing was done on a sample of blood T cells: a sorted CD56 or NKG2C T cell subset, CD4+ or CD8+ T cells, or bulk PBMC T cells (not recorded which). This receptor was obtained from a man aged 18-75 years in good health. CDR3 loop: CASSPGTSGGLMYNEQFF.